Following are 12 T cell receptor beta chains from one sample sequenced in a study of technical replicates of blood from several donors. Profiling relied on immunoSEQ multiplex PCR, and the TCRdb table lists in-frame clones only, not all of them. The sample has roughly 79,000 clones; around 94% are singletons. The source material was T cells isolated from PBMCs. All receptors derive from a human donor in good health.

The chain has TRBV4-2 and TRBJ1-3, with TRBD1 as a possible D gene (5 bases). Germline CDR1 and CDR2: LGHNA and YNFKEQ. Trimming removed 4 bases at V and 0 bases at J, with 16 bases between. The CDR3 has 17 residues. The CDR3: CASSLSWGDFSGNTIYF. CDR3 nucleotides: TGTGCCAGCAGCCTCAGCTGGGGGGACTTCTCTGGAAACACCATATATTTT.

This chain links TRBV21-1 with TRBJ1-1; TRBD1, as called in the table, went unchecked against the DNA. TRBV21-1 is tagged as a pseudogene. This CDR3 contains 15 residues. The CDR3 sequence: CASSNLFDTYTEAFF. The CDR3 region has the DNA TGTGCCAGCAGCAACCTTTTCGACACCTACACTGAAGCTTTCTTT.

This chain joins TRBV5-1 and TRBJ2-7, with 10 bases aligning to TRBD2. Per germline, CDR1 SGHRS and CDR2 YFSETQ. The V gene end was trimmed by 1 base and the J gene end by 2 bases; junction bases not matched to a gene: 9. The CDR3 consists of 17 residues. CDR3 sequence reads: CASSLLRTSGQTYEQYF. CDR3 coding DNA: TGCGCCAGCAGCTTGCTCAGGACTAGCGGTCAGACCTACGAGCAGTACTTC.

The CDR3 sequence: CASSLEALAWGDTQYF. CDR3 bases: TGTGCCAGCAGCTTAGAAGCACTAGCTTGGGGCGATACGCAGTATTTT. This chain links TRBV7-2 with TRBJ2-3; D is possibly TRBD2 (6 bases). This CDR3 has 16 amino acids. Germline V lookup: CDR1 SGHTA, CDR2 FQGNSA. V lost 1 base to trimming and J lost 6 bases, with 17 bases between them.

This chain links TRBV10-3 with TRBJ2-5, with 16 bases aligning to TRBD2. Germline V gene data show CDR1 as ENHRY and CDR2 as SYGVKD. This CDR3 contains 17 residues. Trimming took 2 bases from V and 2 from J; bases not matched to a gene: 2. The CDR3 loop is CAISEPGLAGGQETQYF. Here the CDR3 DNA reads TGTGCCATCAGTGAGCCGGGACTAGCGGGGGGGCAAGAGACCCAGTACTTC.

About this clone itself: At one boundary the junction diverges from the germline segment, which might be a read error. The chain carries TRBV6-1 and TRBJ1-2; no clear D. The CDR3 spans 12 residues. Germline V gives CDR1 MNHNS, CDR2 SASEGT. CDR3: CASRVVNYGYTF. Written as DNA, the CDR3 is TGTGCCAGCAGGGTCGTTAACTACGGCTACACCTTC.

The rearrangement joins TRBV4-3 to TRBJ2-4; D is perhaps TRBD1 (6 bases). This CDR3 spans 16 amino acids. CDR1 LGHNA and CDR2 YSLEER come from the germline V gene. Deletions cut 1 base from V and 1 base from J, with 11 bases between. The CDR3 sequence: CASSQAQGPAKNIQYF. The CDR3 DNA follows: TGCGCCAGCAGCCAAGCTCAGGGGCCCGCCAAAAACATTCAGTACTTC.

The V call is TRBV5-8, the J call TRBJ2-3, with 9 bases identical to TRBD2. After removal of 0 bases from V and 4 bases from J, the junction contained 6 bases not matched to a gene. Germline V gives CDR1 SGHTS, CDR2 YDEGEE. The CDR3 totals 16 residues. The CDR3 nucleotides are TGTGCCAGCAGCTTGGCGGGCGGGAGGGCCCCAGATACGCAGTATTTT. Protein: CASSLAGGRAPDTQYF.

The chain has TRBV28 and TRBJ1-2, with a possible D match to TRBD1 (5 bases). V gave up 2 bases and J gave up 6 bases, with 16 bases separating them. The CDR3 has 15 amino acids. CDR1 and CDR2 from the germline V gene are MDHEN and SYDVKM. CDR3 sequence (DNA): TGTGCCAGCAGTTTACGGGGGTACGCCGGTCATGGCTACACCTTC. This translates into CASSLRGYAGHGYTF.

V and J are TRBV29-1 and TRBJ1-5; maybe TRBD1 (5 bases). Germline CDR1 and CDR2: SQVTM and ANQGSEA. This CDR3 contains 13 residues. V lost 3 bases, J lost 3 bases, and 9 bases lay in between. CDR3 region: CSVEGGDNQPQHF. CDR3 DNA: TGCAGCGTTGAGGGGGGTGACAATCAGCCCCAGCATTTT.

The chain has TRBV28 and TRBJ1-2; 8 positions agree with TRBD1. The V gene's germline CDR1 is MDHEN and CDR2 SYDVKM. The length of the CDR3 is 15 residues. V lost 5 bases to trimming and J lost 4 bases; unmatched junction nucleotides: 9. CDR3 protein: CASSVPTGGGYGYTF. CDR3 bases: TGTGCCAGCAGTGTACCTACAGGGGGAGGCTATGGCTACACCTTC.

The gene calls are TRBV30 and TRBJ1-2; 8 bases map to TRBD1. CDR1 GTSNPN and CDR2 SVGIG come from the germline V gene (reference sequence). This CDR3 region has 13 residues. V dropped 5 bases and J dropped 5; count of bases not matched to a gene: 7. In DNA form, the CDR3 reads TGTGCCTGGCAGGACAGGGCCCCGTATGGCTACACCTTC. Its protein product is CAWQDRAPYGYTF.